A single sample is the source of the 10 T cell receptor beta chains below, sequenced in a study of blood T cell repertoires in COVID-19. Using immunoSEQ multiplex PCR, the repertoire was profiled, and TCRdb retains in-frame clones only, with some absent. The sample includes tens of thousands of clones, roughly 84% of them seen just once. Sequenced material: peripheral blood. Receptors originate from a man aged 70-80 years with active COVID-19.

The DNA of the CDR3 is TGCGCCAGCAGCTCCCTCGGGGGGAGGAACACTGAAGCTTTCTTT. Translation: CASSSLGGRNTEAFF. This sequence joins TRBV5-1 and TRBJ1-1; a possible D gene is TRBD1 (5 bases). Between the trimmed V and J ends, which lost 3 bases and 1 base, there was a span of 13 bases. This CDR3 is 15 amino acids long. Looked up from germline, CDR1 is SGHRS and CDR2 is YFSETQ.

The CDR3 DNA sequence: TGTGCCAGCCACCGGGGACTAGCGGGGGATACAGATACGCAGTATTTT. Translation: CASHRGLAGDTDTQYF. The chain has TRBV5-4 and TRBJ2-3; 14 bases are a match to TRBD2. The length of the CDR3 is 16 residues. Germline trimming cut 7 bases from V and 3 bases from J; bases unmatched to any gene: 7. Germline loops: CDR1 SGHNT, CDR2 YYREEE (reference sequence).

CDR3 in DNA: TGTGCCAGCAATCAGGACAGGGGGCTGAATGGCTACACCTTC. Translating it yields CASNQDRGLNGYTF. This chain joins TRBV2 and TRBJ1-2; 11 nucleotides align to TRBD1. This CDR3 region has 14 residues. Germline CDR1 SNHLY, CDR2 FYNNEI. The trim removed 7 bases at V and 6 bases at J, leaving 7 bases unmatched.

This rearrangement joins TRBV2 to TRBJ1-2; no firm D call. The length of the CDR3 is 14 residues. V lost 0 bases and J 1 base, leaving 6 bases between the germline ends. The germline CDR1 and CDR2 sequences are SNHLY and FYNNEI. This CDR3 is CASSEARVNYGYTF. In nucleotides, the CDR3 is TGTGCCAGCAGTGAAGCGCGGGTTAACTATGGCTACACCTTC. Full variable domain (missing parts from reference TRBV2 and TRBJ1-2): EPEVTQTPSHQVTQMGQEVILRCVPISNHLYFYWYRQILGQKVEFLVSFYNNEISEKSEIFDDQFSVERPDGSNFTLKIRSTKLEDSAMYFCASSEARVNYGYTFGSGTRLTVV.

The genes are TRBV28 and TRBJ2-3; D is ambiguous. The CDR3 sequence is 14 residues long. With 5 bases removed from V and 2 bases from J, the gap between germline ends came to 11 bases. Germline assignment: CDR1 MDHEN and CDR2 SYDVKM. CDR3 residues: CASSTLLLTDTQYF. The CDR3 DNA follows: TGTGCCAGCAGTACGTTATTACTCACAGATACGCAGTATTTT.

The rearrangement links TRBV7-6 to TRBJ2-1; 11 bases match TRBD1. V shed 1 base and J 10 bases; nucleotides not matched to a gene: 12. In germline, CDR1 is SGHVS, CDR2 FNYEAQ. The CDR3 covers 17 residues. The CDR3 is CASSLVATGTGGNEQFF. In DNA form, the CDR3 reads TGTGCCAGCAGCTTAGTAGCGACCGGGACAGGGGGTAACGAGCAGTTCTTC.

The CDR3 DNA is TGCGCCAGCAGCCCGGGACAGGGGAATGGAAACACCATATATTTT. Protein product: CASSPGQGNGNTIYF. The chain uses TRBV5-1 and TRBJ1-3; 10 positions match TRBD1. The CDR3 totals 15 residues. V trimming: 4 bases; J trimming: 3 bases; junction bases outside the gene matches: 4. Germline CDR1 SGHRS, CDR2 YFSETQ.

This chain uses TRBV28 with TRBJ1-2; maybe TRBD1 (5 bases). The germline CDR1 and CDR2 sequences are MDHEN and SYDVKM. The CDR3 consists of 12 residues. The germline V and J ends were trimmed by 2 bases and 8 bases, with 9 bases remaining between them. The CDR3 DNA is TGTGCCAGCAGTTTACGGGGGTCCGGCTACACCTTC. It is translated as CASSLRGSGYTF.

The chain combines TRBV4-1 with TRBJ1-1; possibly TRBD1 for D (6 bases). Germline CDR1 is MGHRA and CDR2 is YSYEKL. The V gene lost 1 base and the J gene lost 1 base, with 10 bases spanning the gap. The CDR3 sequence is 15 residues long. The CDR3 protein is CASSQGGQQNTEAFF. The CDR3 region has the DNA TGCGCCAGCAGCCAAGGAGGACAGCAGAACACTGAAGCTTTCTTT.

The CDR3 DNA reads as TGCGCCAGCAGCCTTGGGACACGCAATGAGCAGTTCTTC. It specifies CASSLGTRNEQFF. This rearrangement joins TRBV5-1 to TRBJ2-1; possible D gene TRBD1, 6 bases. Trimming removed 4 bases at V and 6 bases at J, with 11 bases between. This CDR3 is 13 amino acids long. Germline V gives CDR1 SGHRS, CDR2 YFSETQ.